This passage covers 13 T cell receptor beta chains from one sample sequenced in a study of siplizumab effects on memory and regulatory T cells. Produced via immunoSEQ multiplex PCR; TCRdb's table is partial and in-frame only. The sample shows 92,000 or so clones, about nine tenths of them seen only once. Sequencing was performed on CD4+ T cells sorted from blood. These receptors originate from a human donor in good health.

This chain joins TRBV4-3 and TRBJ2-1, with D unresolved. The V gene lost 0 bases and the J gene lost 1 base, with 10 bases spanning the gap. The V gene's germline CDR1 is LGHNA and CDR2 YSLEER. This CDR3 has 16 residues. The CDR3 region is CASSQDHQRSYNEQFF. The CDR3 DNA follows: TGCGCCAGCAGCCAAGATCACCAGCGATCCTACAATGAGCAGTTCTTC.

This clone was seen a handful of times. The genes are TRBV30 and TRBJ2-1; 7 nucleotides match TRBD2. This CDR3 spans 15 amino acids. From germline, CDR1 is GTSNPN and CDR2 SVGIG (reference sequence). After removal of 5 bases from V and 0 bases from J, the junction contained 7 bases not matched to a gene. The CDR3 DNA follows: TGTGCCTGGGGAAGAGGCGGGAGCTCCTACAATGAGCAGTTCTTC. Translation gives CAWGRGGSSYNEQFF.

The chain uses TRBV20-1 and TRBJ2-1; the D is unclear. Trimming stripped 6 bases from V and 9 bases from J, with 9 bases between. The germline V gene encodes CDR1 DFQATT and CDR2 SNEGSKA (reference sequence). This CDR3 region has 10 residues. CDR3 DNA: TGCAGTGCAGAAAGGTCTGAGCAGTTCTTC. This translates into CSAERSEQFF.

This chain uses TRBV4-1 with TRBJ1-2; a possible D gene is TRBD1 (6 bases). The CDR3 is made up of 15 amino acids. Germline assignment: CDR1 MGHRA and CDR2 YSYEKL. V was pared by 0 bases and J by 4 bases, with 12 bases between. CDR3: CASSQDLQGTYGYTF. CDR3 bases: TGCGCCAGCAGCCAAGATCTTCAGGGGACCTATGGCTACACCTTC.

The V call is TRBV15, the J call TRBJ1-5, with D unclear. Between the trimmed V and J ends, which lost 0 bases and 1 base, there was a span of 10 bases. Germline lookup yields CDR1 LNHNV and CDR2 YYDKDF (reference sequence). The CDR3 runs 16 residues. CDR3 in DNA: TGTGCCACCAGCAGAGATGGCCCCAGGAGCAATCAGCCCCAGCATTTT. Amino acids: CATSRDGPRSNQPQHF. The entire variable domain, with the rest obtained from reference TRBV15 and TRBJ1-5, is as follows: DAMVIQNPRYQVTQFGKPVTLSCSQTLNHNVMYWYQQKSSQAPKLLFHYYDKDFNNEADTPDNFQSRRPNTSFCFLDIRSPGLGDTAMYLCATSRDGPRSNQPQHFGDGTRLSIL.

V is TRBV19 and J is TRBJ2-2; TRBD1 aligns across 9 bases. Trimming took 6 bases from V and 7 from J; bases not matched to a gene: 15. This CDR3 has 17 residues. Germline CDR1 and CDR2: LNHDA and SQIVND (reference sequence). The CDR3 sequence is CASRLAGTGSPGGELFF. The CDR3 DNA reads as TGTGCCAGTAGACTAGCCGGGACAGGGAGCCCCGGCGGGGAGCTGTTTTTT.

The genes are TRBV11-3 and TRBJ2-1, with D possibly being TRBD2 (6 bases). This CDR3 has 15 residues. The V end lost 1 base, the J end lost 4 bases, and 11 bases lay between the germline ends. Germline V gene lookup returns CDR1 SGHNT and CDR2 YENEEA. The CDR3 DNA sequence: TGTGCCAGCAGCTTAGTGGGGGACTCGTACAATGAGCAGTTCTTC. This gives the protein CASSLVGDSYNEQFF.

The rearrangement joins TRBV11-1 to TRBJ2-2; D unresolved. The CDR3 totals 14 residues. Germline lookup yields CDR1 SGHAT and CDR2 FQDESV (reference sequence). V shed 1 base and J shed 4 bases, with 7 bases lying between them. DNA for the CDR3: TGTGCCAGCAGCTTAGAACGCCGCACCGGGGAGCTGTTTTTT. It encodes CASSLERRTGELFF.

The chain carries TRBV28 and TRBJ1-1; the D gene is possibly TRBD1 (5 bases). There are 14 residues in the CDR3. V was cut by 5 bases and J by 4 bases, with 14 bases left in between. Per the germline V gene, CDR1 is MDHEN and CDR2 is SYDVKM. As DNA, the CDR3 is TGTGCCAGCAGTCAACAGGCCTGGGGCACTGAAGCTTTCTTT. Translating gives CASSQQAWGTEAFF. The full variable domain, rest sourced from reference TRBV28 and TRBJ1-1, is DVKVTQSSRYLVKRTGEKVFLECVQDMDHENMFWYRQDPGLGLRLIYFSYDVKMKEKGDIPEGYSVSREKKERFSLILESASTNQTSMYLCASSQQAWGTEAFFGQGTRLTVV.

The rearrangement joins TRBV7-2 to TRBJ2-7; D remains ambiguous. Trimming stripped 2 bases from V and 5 bases from J, with 10 bases between. The CDR3 consists of 13 residues. Germline values: CDR1 SGHTA, CDR2 FQGNSA. Here the CDR3 reads CASSLSGRHEQYF. The CDR3 coding sequence is TGTGCCAGCAGCTTATCCGGTAGACACGAGCAGTACTTC.

The CDR3 is CASSLRRGNTEAFF. In DNA form, the CDR3 reads TGTGCCAGCAGCTTAAGAAGGGGAAACACTGAAGCTTTCTTT. V usage is TRBV7-9 and J usage is TRBJ1-1; possible D gene TRBD1, 5 bases. CDR1 is SEHNR and CDR2 is FQNEAQ in the germline V gene (reference sequence). The CDR3 totals 14 residues. V lost 2 bases to trimming and J lost 2 bases, with 9 bases between them.

The rearrangement uses TRBV19 and TRBJ2-4; 13 bases align to TRBD2. CDR3 length equals 15 residues. CDR1 and CDR2 (germline): LNHDA, SQIVND (reference sequence). V was clipped by 5 bases and J by 5 bases; unmatched bases: 3. The CDR3 sequence: CASSDGLAGENIQYF. The CDR3 bases are TGTGCCAGTAGTGACGGACTAGCGGGGGAAAACATTCAGTACTTC.

The V call is TRBV7-6, the J call TRBJ2-6; D is unresolved. The CDR3 length is 14 residues. Germline CDR1 reads SGHVS; CDR2 reads FNYEAQ. V lost 1 base to trimming and J lost 1 base, with 2 bases between them. The CDR3 DNA is TGTGCCAGCAGCTTAGGTTCTGGGGCCAACGTCCTGACTTTC. Translation gives CASSLGSGANVLTF.